In this sample, the clone carrying this T cell receptor (beta chain) turned up a few times. The antigen remains unidentified. Next came a second PCR, run for about 7 to 11 cycles, which used a sample-barcoded 5' primer along with a J-beta primer mix. Every molecule of cDNA carried a tag from a template-switch adaptor with 12 random nucleotides. TCRdb re-derived calls from the 5' RACE reads in MiXCR, one entry per CDR3 protein. The table records 2 million or so distinct CDR3 sequences, roughly 49% of them present only once. The data were obtained in a study of blood T cells in healthy people across ages. Study-level information: The capture of about one barcoded beta molecule per two T cells was achieved by template switching. Study-wide results and caveats: Naive CD4+ cell counts and diversity both ran higher in long-lived than in aged donors.

Germline CDR1 and CDR2: MNHNY and SVGAGI (reference sequence). The CDR3 has 13 amino acids. The trim removed 2 bases at V and 7 bases at J, leaving 3 bases unmatched. With each sample, at least 5 micrograms of total RNA were extracted. The sequencing sample was made of blood. The chain couples TRBV6-6 to TRBJ2-7, with TRBD2 matching 9 bases. The TCR sequence derives from a woman aged 40 to 49 in good health. Here the CDR3 DNA reads TGTGCCAGCAGTTACGCGGGGGGGAGGGAGCAGTACTTC. Amino acids: CASSYAGGREQYF.